The entry below describes one TCR beta chain. Its target is unknown. Other DNA sequences in the same sample also yield this CDR3. This CDR3 has 13 amino acids. V dropped 3 bases and J dropped 4 bases, with 9 bases sitting between them. CDR1 is KGHSH and CDR2 is LQKENI in the germline V gene. The sample is drawn from a study of T cell responses to AZD1222 COVID-19 vaccine. Regarding the study as a whole: Clonal diversity was possibly underestimated, and white British individuals and females predominated among donors. Unmutated variant regions are reportedly the target of nearly half of TCRs that are spike-specific. Increases in Spike-specific TCR breadth and depth were seen after two AZD1222 doses.

This table comes from immunoSEQ multiplex PCR, and its TCRdb copy is limited to in-frame clones, with some not included. The sample contains approximately 120,000 clones, about 88% of which appear only once. This chain links TRBV18 with TRBJ1-1, with D tentatively TRBD1 (5 bases). The sequence came from an adult who received the AZD1222 COVID-19 vaccine. Source: peripheral blood, taken 28 days after the second AZD1222 dose. For the CDR3, the DNA is TGTGCCAGCTCACCCACAGGTGGCACTGAAGCTTTCTTT. It yields the protein CASSPTGGTEAFF. The full variable domain, with the rest looked up from reference TRBV18 and TRBJ1-1, is NAGVMQNPRHLVRRRGQEARLRCSPMKGHSHVYWYRQLPEEGLKFMVYLQKENIIDESGMPKERFSAEFPKEGPSILRIQQVVRGDSAAYFCASSPTGGTEAFFGQGTRLTVV.